This T cell receptor (beta chain) originates from a study of beta chain features in type 1 diabetes. Study-wide results and limits: Any HLA effect on TCRB rearrangement was left unresolved by small sub-analyses. Diminished insertions and augmented deletions at VDJ junctions characterized type 1 diabetes patients. TCRB CDR3s from Type 1 diabetes patients were moderately but significantly shorter in all four CD4+ subsets.

Central memory, naive, regulatory and stem cell-like memory CD4+ cells were sorted by CD45RO/CCR7/CD25/CD127/CD95/CD27. Comment on this clone: The antigen is not known.

TCRB transcripts that were expressed got sequenced, as all of the isolated RNA had been reverse transcribed. Assay used: immunoSEQ multiplex PCR; TCRdb lists only in-frame clones, some missing. Seen here are fewer than 500,000 clones, roughly 13% observed once, and the top ten hold roughly 0.036%. V was pared by 8 bases and J by 8 bases, with 16 bases between. CDR1 is MNHEY and CDR2 is SMNVEV in the germline V gene (reference sequence). CDR3 length equals 12 residues. Sequencing input: naive CD4+ T cells from blood. The chain has TRBV27 and TRBJ2-7, with D possibly TRBD1 on 6 matching bases. The TCR sequence derives from a man aged 25 to 40 in good health. For the CDR3, the DNA is TGTGCCAGCGGGCCTCAGGACAGACAGCAGTACTTC. Residues: CASGPQDRQQYF.